What follows describes a single T cell receptor beta chain. 13 Jbeta primers and 60 Vbeta primers were used for the PCR. Sequencing used immunoSEQ multiplex PCR; TCRdb keeps in-frame clones, though not all of them. This repertoire shows around 170,000 clones, around three quarters found once; its top ten account for 0.69%. This entry belongs to a study of cytomegalovirus exposure and HLA in healthy donors. Study background: In terms of ancestry, the Caucasian-associated cluster contained roughly 81% of the approximately 400 genotyped donors.

From germline, CDR1 is SGDLS and CDR2 YYNGEE. CDR3 length: 14 residues. This sequence originates from a woman aged 35 to 49 in good health and CMV-seronegative. Sample: PBMCs. The chain links TRBV9 to TRBJ2-5; TRBD1 agrees at 9 bases. The last part of the DNA fits TRBJ2-7 better; the J call may be wrong. The DNA for the CDR3 is TGTGCCAGCAGCGTCCGCACAGGGGGCCACGAGCAGTACTTC. The encoded protein is CASSVRTGGHEQYF.